One TCR beta chain is described in this entry. TCRdb keeps only in-frame clones here, not all; method: immunoSEQ multiplex PCR. The table includes about 56,000 clones, around 90% detected once. This entry belongs to a study of blood T cell repertoires in COVID-19. The CDR3 sequence is 12 residues long. V gave up 8 bases and J gave up 3 bases, with 10 bases separating them. V is TRBV12-3 or TRBV12-4 and J is TRBJ1-2; D is unresolved. The sequenced material came from peripheral blood. This TCR derives from a human donor in a cohort sampled during active COVID-19. CDR3 in amino acids: CASSSGYYGYTF. CDR3 DNA: TGTGCCAGCTCATCCGGGTACTATGGCTACACCTTC.